This TCR beta chain stems from a study of human T cells and chemical hapten exposure. Study-level background: Upper back patch tests used 0.01% DPC, scored after 6 days.

A single record per CDR3 protein comes from TCRdb applying MiXCR to the RACE reads. The sample gives some 43,000 distinct CDR3 sequences, under 5% of which show up once; 20% to 30% is in the top ten. V was pared by 5 bases and J by 0 bases, with 17 bases between. The germline CDR1 and CDR2 sequences are SEHNR and FQNEAQ (reference sequence). This CDR3 region has 18 residues. Time point meaning: patch test 1, 2 weeks after DPC sensitization. Described treatment: therapeutic diphenylcyclopropenone sensitization with weekly scalp DPC. Whole blood that had not been fractionated was the source of extracted total RNA. This clonotype was found a few times. The antigen is not known. Regarding the study as a whole: Among TCRs, those above 1 in 1000 frequency were unaffected by DPC sensitization. Healthy people's immune response may differ from that of the donors, who had alopecia.

Material: whole blood, obtained in connection with sensitization to the hapten diphenylcyclopropenone (DPC). This receptor was identified in a man aged 50-59 years with alopecia areata. Some clones in this sample may be carry-over from other donors' samples. The rearrangement joins TRBV7-9 to TRBJ2-6; D is possibly TRBD1 or TRBD2 (5 bases each). The chain's CDR3 is CASSPRLWGSSGANVLTF. Here the CDR3 DNA reads TGTGCCAGCAGCCCTCGTTTATGGGGGAGCTCTGGGGCCAACGTCCTGACTTTC.